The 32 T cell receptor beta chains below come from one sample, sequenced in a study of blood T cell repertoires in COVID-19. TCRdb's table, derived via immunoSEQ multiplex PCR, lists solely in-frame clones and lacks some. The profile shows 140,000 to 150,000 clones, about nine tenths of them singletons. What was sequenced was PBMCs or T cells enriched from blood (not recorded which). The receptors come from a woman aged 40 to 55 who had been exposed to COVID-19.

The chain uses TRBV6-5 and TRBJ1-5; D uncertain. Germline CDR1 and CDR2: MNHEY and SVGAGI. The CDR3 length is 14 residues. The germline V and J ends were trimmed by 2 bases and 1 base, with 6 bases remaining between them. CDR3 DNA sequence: TGTGCCAGCAGTTACGGGCCAAGCAATCAGCCCCAGCATTTT. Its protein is CASSYGPSNQPQHF.

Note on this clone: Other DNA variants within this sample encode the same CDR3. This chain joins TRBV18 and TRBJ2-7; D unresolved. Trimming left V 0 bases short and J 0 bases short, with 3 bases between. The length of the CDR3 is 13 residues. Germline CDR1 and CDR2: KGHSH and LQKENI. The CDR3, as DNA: TGTGCCAGCTCACCACCGAGCTCCTACGAGCAGTACTTC. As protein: CASSPPSSYEQYF. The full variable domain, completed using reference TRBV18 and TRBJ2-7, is NAGVMQNPRHLVRRRGQEARLRCSPMKGHSHVYWYRQLPEEGLKFMVYLQKENIIDESGMPKERFSAEFPKEGPSILRIQQVVRGDSAAYFCASSPPSSYEQYFGPGTRLTVT.

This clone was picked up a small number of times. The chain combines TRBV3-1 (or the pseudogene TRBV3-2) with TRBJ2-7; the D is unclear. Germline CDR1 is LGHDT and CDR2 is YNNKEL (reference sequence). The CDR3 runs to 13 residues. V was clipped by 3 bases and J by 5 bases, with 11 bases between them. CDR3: CASSQYSLHEQYF. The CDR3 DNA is TGTGCCAGCAGCCAGTATAGCCTCCACGAGCAGTACTTC.

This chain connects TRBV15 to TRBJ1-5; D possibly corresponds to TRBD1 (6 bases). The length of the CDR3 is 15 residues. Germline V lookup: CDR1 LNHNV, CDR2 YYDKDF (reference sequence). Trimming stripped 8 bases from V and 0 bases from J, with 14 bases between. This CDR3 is CATSQGGNSNQPQHF. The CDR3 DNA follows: TGTGCCACCTCACAGGGTGGGAATAGCAATCAGCCCCAGCATTTT.

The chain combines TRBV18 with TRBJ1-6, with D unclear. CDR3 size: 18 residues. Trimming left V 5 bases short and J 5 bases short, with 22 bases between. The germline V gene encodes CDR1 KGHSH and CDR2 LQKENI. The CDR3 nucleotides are TGTGCCAGCTCAAGCCTCCCGGAGAGCCCTTCTAATAATTCACCCCTCCACTTT. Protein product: CASSSLPESPSNNSPLHF.

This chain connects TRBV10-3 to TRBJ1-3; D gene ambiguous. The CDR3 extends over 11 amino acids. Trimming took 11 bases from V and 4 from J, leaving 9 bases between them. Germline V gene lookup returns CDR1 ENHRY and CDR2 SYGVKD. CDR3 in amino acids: CASSPGNTIYF. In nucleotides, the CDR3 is TGTGCCTCCAGTCCGGGAAACACCATATATTTT.

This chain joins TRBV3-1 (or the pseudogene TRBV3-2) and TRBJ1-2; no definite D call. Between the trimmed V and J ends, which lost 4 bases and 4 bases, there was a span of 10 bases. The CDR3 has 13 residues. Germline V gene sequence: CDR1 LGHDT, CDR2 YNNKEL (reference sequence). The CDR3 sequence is CASSRRERYGYTF. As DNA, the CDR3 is TGTGCCAGCAGCCGGAGGGAACGCTATGGCTACACCTTC.

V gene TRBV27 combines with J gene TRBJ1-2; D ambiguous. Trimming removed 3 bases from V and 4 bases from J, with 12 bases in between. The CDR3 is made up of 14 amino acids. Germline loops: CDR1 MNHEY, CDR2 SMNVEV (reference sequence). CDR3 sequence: CASSFGGSPYGYTF. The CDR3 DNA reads TGTGCCAGCAGTTTCGGAGGCAGCCCCTATGGCTACACCTTC.

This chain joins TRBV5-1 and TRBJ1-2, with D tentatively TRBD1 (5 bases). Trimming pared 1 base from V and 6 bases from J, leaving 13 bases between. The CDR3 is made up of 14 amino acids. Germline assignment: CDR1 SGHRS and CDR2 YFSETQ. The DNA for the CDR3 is TGCGCCAGCAGCTTGAGTTCGGTGGACAATGGCTACACCTTC. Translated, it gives CASSLSSVDNGYTF. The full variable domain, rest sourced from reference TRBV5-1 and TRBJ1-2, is KAGVTQTPRYLIKTRGQQVTLSCSPISGHRSVSWYQQTPGQGLQFLFEYFSETQRNKGNFPGRFSGRQFSNSRSEMNVSTLELGDSALYLCASSLSSVDNGYTFGSGTRLTVV.

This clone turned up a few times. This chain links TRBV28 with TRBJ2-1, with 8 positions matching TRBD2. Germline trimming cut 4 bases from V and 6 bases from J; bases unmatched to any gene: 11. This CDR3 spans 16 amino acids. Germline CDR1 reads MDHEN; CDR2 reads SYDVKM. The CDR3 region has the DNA TGTGCCAGCAGTTCCTCCTTGGCGGGAGGTCTCAATGAGCAGTTCTTC. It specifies CASSSSLAGGLNEQFF.

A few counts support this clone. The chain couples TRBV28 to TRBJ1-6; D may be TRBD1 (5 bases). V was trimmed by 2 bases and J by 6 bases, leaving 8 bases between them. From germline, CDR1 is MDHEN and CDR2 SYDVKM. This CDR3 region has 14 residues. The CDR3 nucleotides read TGTGCCAGCAGTTTAAGACAGTCTAATTCACCCCTCCACTTT. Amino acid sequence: CASSLRQSNSPLHF. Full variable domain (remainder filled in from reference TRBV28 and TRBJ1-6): DVKVTQSSRYLVKRTGEKVFLECVQDMDHENMFWYRQDPGLGLRLIYFSYDVKMKEKGDIPEGYSVSREKKERFSLILESASTNQTSMYLCASSLRQSNSPLHFGNGTRLTVT.

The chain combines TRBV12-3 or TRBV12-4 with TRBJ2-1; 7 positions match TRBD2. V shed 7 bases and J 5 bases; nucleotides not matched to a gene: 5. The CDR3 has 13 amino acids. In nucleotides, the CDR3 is TGTGCCAGCAAGCAGACTAGCCACAATGAGCAGTTCTTC. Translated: CASKQTSHNEQFF.

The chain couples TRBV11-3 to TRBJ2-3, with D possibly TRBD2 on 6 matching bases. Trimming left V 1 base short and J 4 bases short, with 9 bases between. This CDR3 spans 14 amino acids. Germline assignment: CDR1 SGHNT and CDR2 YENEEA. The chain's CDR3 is CASSLGGVPDTQYF. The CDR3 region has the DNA TGTGCCAGCAGCTTAGGCGGGGTCCCAGATACGCAGTATTTT. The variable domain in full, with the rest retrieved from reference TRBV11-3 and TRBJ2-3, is EAGVVQSPRYKIIEKKQPVAFWCNPISGHNTLYWYLQNLGQGPELLIRYENEEAVDDSQLPKDRFSAERLKGVDSTLKIQPAELGDSAVYLCASSLGGVPDTQYFGPGTRLTVL.

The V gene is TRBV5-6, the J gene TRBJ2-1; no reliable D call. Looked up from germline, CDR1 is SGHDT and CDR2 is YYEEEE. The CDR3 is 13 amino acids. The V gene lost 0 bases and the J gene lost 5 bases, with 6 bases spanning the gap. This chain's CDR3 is CASSLVSNNEQFF. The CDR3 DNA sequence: TGTGCCAGCAGCTTGGTGAGTAACAATGAGCAGTTCTTC.

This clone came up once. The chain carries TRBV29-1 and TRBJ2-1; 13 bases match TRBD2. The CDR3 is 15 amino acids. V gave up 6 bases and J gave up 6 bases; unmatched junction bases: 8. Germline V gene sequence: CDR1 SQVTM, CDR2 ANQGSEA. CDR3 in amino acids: CSVGRLAGGVNEQFF. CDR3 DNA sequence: TGCAGCGTGGGAAGACTAGCGGGAGGCGTCAATGAGCAGTTCTTC.

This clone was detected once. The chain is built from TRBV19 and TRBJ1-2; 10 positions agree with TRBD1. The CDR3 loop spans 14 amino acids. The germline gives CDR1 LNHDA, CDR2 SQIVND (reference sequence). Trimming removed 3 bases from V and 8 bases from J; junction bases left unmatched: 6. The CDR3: CASSMRQGAPGYTF. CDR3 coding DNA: TGTGCCAGTAGTATGAGACAGGGGGCCCCAGGCTACACCTTC.

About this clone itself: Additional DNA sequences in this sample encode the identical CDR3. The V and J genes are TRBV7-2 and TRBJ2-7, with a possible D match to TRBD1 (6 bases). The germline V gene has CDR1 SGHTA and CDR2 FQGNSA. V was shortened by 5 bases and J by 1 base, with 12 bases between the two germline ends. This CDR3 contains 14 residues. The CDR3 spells CASSPQGSSYEQYF. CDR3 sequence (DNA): TGTGCCAGCAGCCCACAGGGATCATCCTACGAGCAGTACTTC.

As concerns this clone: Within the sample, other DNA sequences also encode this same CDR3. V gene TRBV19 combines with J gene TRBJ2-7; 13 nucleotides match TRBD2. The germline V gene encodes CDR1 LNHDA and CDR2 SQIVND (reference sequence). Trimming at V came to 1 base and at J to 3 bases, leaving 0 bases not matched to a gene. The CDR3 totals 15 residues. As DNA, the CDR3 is TGTGCCAGTAGTATAGGACTAGCGGGAGGCTACGAGCAGTACTTC. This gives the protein CASSIGLAGGYEQYF.

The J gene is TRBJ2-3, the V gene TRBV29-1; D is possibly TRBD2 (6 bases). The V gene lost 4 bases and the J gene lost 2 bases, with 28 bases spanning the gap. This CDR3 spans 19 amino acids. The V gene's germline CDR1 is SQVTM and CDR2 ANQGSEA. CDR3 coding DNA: TGCAGCGTTGGCGTGGGGCACCCTCCCCCGGGAGAATTCACAGATACGCAGTATTTT. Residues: CSVGVGHPPPGEFTDTQYF.

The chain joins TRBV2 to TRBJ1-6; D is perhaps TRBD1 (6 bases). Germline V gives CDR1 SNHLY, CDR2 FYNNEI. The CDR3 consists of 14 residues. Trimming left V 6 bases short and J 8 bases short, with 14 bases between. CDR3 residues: CASRTGQSHSPLHF. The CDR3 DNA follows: TGTGCCAGCAGGACCGGACAGTCTCATTCACCCCTCCACTTT.

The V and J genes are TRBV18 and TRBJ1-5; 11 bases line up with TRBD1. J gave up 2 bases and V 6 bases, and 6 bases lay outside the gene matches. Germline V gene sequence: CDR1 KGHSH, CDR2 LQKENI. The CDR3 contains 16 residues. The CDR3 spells CASSPTGQGGNQPQHF. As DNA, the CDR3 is TGTGCCAGCTCCCCCACGGGACAGGGGGGCAATCAGCCCCAGCATTTT.

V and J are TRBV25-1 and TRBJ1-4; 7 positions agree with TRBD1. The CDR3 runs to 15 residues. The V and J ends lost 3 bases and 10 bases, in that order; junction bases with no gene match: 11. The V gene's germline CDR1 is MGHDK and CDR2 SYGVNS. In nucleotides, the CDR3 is TGTGCCAGCAGTGACCCCGGGACAGAAAGAGCAAAACTGTTTTTT. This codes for CASSDPGTERAKLFF.

The chain's CDR3 is CASSVQADHYGYTF. CDR3 DNA: TGTGCCAGCAGTGTGCAGGCCGATCACTATGGCTACACCTTC. The V and J genes are TRBV28 and TRBJ1-2; D remains unclear. The V end lost 5 bases, the J end lost 3 bases, and 13 bases lay between the germline ends. Germline V gene data show CDR1 as MDHEN and CDR2 as SYDVKM. The CDR3 covers 14 residues.

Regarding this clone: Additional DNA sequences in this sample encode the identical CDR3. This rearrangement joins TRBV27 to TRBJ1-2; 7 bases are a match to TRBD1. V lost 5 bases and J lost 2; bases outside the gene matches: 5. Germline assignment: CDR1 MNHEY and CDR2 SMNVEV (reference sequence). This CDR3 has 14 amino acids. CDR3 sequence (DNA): TGTGCCAGCAGTCCCTGGACAGGAAACTATGGCTACACCTTC. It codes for CASSPWTGNYGYTF.

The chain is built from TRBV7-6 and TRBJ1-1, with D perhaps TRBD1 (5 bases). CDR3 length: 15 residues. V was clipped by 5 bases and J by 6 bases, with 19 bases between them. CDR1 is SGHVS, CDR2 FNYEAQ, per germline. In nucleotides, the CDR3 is TGTGCCAGCAGCACGTCTTTGGGGCCATGGTCTGAAGCTTTCTTT. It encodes CASSTSLGPWSEAFF.

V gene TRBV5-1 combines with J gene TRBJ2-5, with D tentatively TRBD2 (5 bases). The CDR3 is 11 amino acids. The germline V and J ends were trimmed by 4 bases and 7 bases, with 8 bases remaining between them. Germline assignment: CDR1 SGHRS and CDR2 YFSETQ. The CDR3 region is CASSAAGTQYF. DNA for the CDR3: TGCGCCAGCAGCGCCGCGGGGACCCAGTACTTC.

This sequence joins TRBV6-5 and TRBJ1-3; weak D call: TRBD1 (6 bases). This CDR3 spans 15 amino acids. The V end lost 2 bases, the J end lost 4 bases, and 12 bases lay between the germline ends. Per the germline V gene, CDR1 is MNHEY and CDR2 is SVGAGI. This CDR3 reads CASSYRQGLGNTIYF. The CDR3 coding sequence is TGTGCCAGCAGTTACAGGCAGGGGCTGGGAAACACCATATATTTT.

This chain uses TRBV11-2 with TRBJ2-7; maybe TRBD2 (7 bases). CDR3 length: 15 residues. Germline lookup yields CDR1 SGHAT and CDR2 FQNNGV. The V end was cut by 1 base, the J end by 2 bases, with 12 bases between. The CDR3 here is CASSLVRGATYEQYF. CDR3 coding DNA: TGTGCCAGCAGCTTAGTTCGGGGGGCTACCTACGAGCAGTACTTC.

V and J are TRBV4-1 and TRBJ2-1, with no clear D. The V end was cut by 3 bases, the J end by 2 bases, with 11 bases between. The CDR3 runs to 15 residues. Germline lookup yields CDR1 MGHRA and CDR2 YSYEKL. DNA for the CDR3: TGCGCCAGCAGCCAGGTCGGCGGTACCTACAATGAGCAGTTCTTC. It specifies CASSQVGGTYNEQFF.

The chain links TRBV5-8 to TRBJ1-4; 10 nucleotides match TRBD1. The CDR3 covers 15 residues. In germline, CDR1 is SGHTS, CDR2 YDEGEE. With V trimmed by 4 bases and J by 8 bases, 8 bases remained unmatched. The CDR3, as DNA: TGTGCCAGCAGCCGGACAGGGGGAACGATAGAAAAACTGTTTTTT. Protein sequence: CASSRTGGTIEKLFF.

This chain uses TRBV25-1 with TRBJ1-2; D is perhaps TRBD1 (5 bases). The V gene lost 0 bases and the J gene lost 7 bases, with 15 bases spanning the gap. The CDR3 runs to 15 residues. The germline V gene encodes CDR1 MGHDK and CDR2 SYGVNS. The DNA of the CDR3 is TGTGCCAGCAGTGAATATATAGGTACAGGCTCTGGCTACACCTTC. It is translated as CASSEYIGTGSGYTF.

The CDR3 sequence: CASSGDTDTQYF. Here the CDR3 DNA reads TGTGCCAGTAGCGGGGACACAGATACGCAGTATTTT. The chain links TRBV10-3 to TRBJ2-3; TRBD2 matches 8 bases. This CDR3 comprises 12 residues. V lost 10 bases to trimming and J lost 2 bases; unmatched junction nucleotides: 2. CDR1 and CDR2 (germline): ENHRY, SYGVKD.